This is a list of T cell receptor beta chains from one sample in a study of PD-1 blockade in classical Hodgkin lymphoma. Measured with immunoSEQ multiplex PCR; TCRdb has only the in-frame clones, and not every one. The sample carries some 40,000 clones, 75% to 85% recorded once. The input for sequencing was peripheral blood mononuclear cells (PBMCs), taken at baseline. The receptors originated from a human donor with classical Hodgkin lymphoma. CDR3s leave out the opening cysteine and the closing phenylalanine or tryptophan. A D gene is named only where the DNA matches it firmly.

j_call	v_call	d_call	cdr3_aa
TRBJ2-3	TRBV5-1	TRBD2	ASSSGLAERTDTQY
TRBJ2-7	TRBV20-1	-	SAGDTYEQY
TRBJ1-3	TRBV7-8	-	ASSSSDSYGNTIY
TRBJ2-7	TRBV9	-	ASSPSTSYEQY
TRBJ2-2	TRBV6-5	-	ASSYFYANTGELF
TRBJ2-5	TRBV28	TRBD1	ASSLPTPGQGNQETQY
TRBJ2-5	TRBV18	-	ASSTSEETQY
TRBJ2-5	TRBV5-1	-	ASSLAEYQETQY
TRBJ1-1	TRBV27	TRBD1	ASSFMTGGRGTEAF
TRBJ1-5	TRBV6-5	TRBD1	ASSYDRARQPQH